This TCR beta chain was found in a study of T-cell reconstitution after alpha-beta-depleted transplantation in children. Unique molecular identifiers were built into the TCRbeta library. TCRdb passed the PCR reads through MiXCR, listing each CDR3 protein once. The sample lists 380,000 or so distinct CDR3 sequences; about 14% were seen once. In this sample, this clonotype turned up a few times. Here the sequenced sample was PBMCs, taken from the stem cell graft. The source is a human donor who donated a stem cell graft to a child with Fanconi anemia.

CDR3 in amino acids: CASTPRRENSPLHF. CDR3 DNA: TGTGCCAGCACCCCTAGGAGGGAAAATTCACCCCTCCACTTT. The rearrangement links TRBV28 to TRBJ1-6; D gene uncertain. Trimming shortened V by 7 bases and J by 7 bases, and 14 bases separated the two germline ends. This CDR3 comprises 14 residues. The V gene's germline CDR1 is MDHEN and CDR2 SYDVKM.